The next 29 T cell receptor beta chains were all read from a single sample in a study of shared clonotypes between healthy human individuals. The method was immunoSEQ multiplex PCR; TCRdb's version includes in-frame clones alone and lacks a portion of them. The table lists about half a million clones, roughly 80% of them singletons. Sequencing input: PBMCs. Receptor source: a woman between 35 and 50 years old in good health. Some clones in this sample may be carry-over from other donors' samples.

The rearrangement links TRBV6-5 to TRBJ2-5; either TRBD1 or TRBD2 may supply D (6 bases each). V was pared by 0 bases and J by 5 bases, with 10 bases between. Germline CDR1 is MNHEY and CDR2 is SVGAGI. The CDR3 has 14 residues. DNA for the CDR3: TGTGCCAGCAGTTACTCGAGGGGGGTTGAGACCCAGTACTTC. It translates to CASSYSRGVETQYF.

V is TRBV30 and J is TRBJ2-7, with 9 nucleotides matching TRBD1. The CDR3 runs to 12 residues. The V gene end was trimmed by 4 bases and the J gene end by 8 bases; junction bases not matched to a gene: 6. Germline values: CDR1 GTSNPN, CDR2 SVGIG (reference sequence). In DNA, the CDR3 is TGTGCCTGGAACAGGGGGCACGGCAAGCAGTACTTC. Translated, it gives CAWNRGHGKQYF.

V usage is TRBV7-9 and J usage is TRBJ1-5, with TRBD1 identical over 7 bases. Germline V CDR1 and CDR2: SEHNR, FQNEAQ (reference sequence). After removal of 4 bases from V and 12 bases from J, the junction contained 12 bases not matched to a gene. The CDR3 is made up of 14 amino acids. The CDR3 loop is CASSSDRALKGQHF. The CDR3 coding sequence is TGTGCCAGCAGCTCTGACAGGGCCCTCAAGGGCCAGCATTTT. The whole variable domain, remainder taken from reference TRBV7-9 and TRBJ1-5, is DTGVSQNPRHKITKRGQNVTFRCDPISEHNRLYWYRQTLGQGPEFLTYFQNEAQLEKSRLLSDRFSAERPKGSFSTLEIQRTEQGDSAMYLCASSSDRALKGQHFGDGTRLSIL.

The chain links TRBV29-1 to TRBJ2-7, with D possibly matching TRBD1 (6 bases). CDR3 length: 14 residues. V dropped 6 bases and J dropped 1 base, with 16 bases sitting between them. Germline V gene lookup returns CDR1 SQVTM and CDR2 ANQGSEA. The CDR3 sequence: CSVRLRDKSYEQYF. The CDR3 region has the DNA TGCAGCGTCAGGCTCCGGGACAAATCCTACGAGCAGTACTTC.

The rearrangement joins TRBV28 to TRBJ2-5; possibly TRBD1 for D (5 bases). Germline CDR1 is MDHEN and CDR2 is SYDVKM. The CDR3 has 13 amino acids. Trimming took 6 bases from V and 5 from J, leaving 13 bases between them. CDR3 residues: CASRQAPSETQYF. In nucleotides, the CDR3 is TGTGCCAGCAGACAGGCCCCATCTGAGACCCAGTACTTC.

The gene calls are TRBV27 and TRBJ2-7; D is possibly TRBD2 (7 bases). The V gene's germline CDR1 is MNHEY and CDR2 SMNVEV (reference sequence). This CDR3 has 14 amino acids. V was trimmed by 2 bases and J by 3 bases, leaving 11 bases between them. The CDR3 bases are TGTGCCAGCAGTTTAAAGGGAGGGGGCTACGAGCAGTACTTC. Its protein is CASSLKGGGYEQYF.

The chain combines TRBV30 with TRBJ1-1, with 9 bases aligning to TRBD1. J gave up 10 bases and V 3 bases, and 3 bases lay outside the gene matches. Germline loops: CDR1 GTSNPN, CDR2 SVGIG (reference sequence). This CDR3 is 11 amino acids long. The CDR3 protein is CAWRDRGLAFF. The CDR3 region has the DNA TGTGCCTGGAGGGACAGGGGATTAGCTTTCTTT.

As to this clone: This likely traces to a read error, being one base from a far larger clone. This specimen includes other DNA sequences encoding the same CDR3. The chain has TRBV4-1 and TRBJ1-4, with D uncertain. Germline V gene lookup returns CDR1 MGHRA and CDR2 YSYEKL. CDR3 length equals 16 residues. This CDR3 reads CASSSLVRATNEKLFF. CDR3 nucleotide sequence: TGCGCCAGCAGCTCACTGGTCCGGGCAACTAATGAAAAACTGTTCTTT.

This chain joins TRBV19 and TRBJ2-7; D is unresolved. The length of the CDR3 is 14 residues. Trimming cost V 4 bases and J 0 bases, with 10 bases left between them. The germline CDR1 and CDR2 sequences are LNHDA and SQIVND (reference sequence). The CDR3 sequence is CASSTGRDSYEQYF. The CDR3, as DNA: TGTGCCAGTAGTACCGGCCGTGACTCCTACGAGCAGTACTTC.

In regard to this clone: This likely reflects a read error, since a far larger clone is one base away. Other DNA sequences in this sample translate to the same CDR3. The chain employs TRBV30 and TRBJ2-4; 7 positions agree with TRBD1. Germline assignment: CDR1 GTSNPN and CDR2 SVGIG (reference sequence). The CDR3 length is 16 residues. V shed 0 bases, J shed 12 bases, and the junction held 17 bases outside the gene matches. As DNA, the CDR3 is TGTGCCTGGAGTGTGGGCTTAGGGACAGCTGGAAAAACTCAGTACTTC. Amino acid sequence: CAWSVGLGTAGKTQYF.

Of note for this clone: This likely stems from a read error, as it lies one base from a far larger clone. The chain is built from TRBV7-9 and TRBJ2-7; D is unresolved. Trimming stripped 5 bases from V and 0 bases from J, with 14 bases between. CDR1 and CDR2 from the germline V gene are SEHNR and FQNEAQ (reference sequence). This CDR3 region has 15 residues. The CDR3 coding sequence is TGTGCCAGCAGCCCCTCCCTGCAGAGCTCCTACGAGCAGTACTTC. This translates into CASSPSLQSSYEQYF. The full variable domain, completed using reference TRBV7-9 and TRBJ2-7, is DTGVSQNPRHKITKRGQNVTFRCDPISEHNRLYWYRQTLGQGPEFLTYFQNEAQLEKSRLLSDRFSAERPKGSFSTLEIQRTEQGDSAMYLCASSPSLQSSYEQYFGPGTRLTVT.

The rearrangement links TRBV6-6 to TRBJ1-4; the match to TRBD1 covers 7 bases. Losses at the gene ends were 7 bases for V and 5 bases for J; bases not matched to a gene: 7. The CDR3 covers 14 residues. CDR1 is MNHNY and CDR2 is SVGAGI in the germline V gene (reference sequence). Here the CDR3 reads CASTLGQVNEKLFF. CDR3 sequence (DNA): TGTGCCAGCACCCTTGGACAGGTGAATGAAAAACTGTTTTTT.

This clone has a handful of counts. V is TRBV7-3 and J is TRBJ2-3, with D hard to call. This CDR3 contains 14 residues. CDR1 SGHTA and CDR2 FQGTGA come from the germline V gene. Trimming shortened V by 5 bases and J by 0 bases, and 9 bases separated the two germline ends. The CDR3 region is CASSALASTDTQYF. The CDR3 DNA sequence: TGTGCCAGCAGCGCCCTCGCTAGCACAGATACGCAGTATTTT.

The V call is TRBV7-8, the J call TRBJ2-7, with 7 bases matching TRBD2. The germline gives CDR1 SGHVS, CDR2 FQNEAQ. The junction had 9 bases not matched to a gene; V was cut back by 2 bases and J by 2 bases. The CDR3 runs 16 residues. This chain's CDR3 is CASSLPGSSGPYEQYF. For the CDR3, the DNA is TGTGCCAGCAGCTTACCCGGTAGTAGCGGGCCCTACGAGCAGTACTTC.

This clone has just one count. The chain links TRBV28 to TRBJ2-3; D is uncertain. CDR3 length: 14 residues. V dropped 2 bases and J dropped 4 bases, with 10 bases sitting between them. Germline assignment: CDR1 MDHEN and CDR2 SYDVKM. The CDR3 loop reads CASSLESRPDTQYF. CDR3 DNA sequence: TGTGCCAGCAGTTTAGAGTCACGTCCAGATACGCAGTATTTT.

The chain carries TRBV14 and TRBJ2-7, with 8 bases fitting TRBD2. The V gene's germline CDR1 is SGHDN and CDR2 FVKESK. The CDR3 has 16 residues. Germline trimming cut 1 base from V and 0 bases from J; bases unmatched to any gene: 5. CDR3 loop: CASSQVGGRSSYEQYF. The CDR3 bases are TGTGCCAGCAGCCAAGTCGGCGGGAGGAGCTCCTACGAGCAGTACTTC.

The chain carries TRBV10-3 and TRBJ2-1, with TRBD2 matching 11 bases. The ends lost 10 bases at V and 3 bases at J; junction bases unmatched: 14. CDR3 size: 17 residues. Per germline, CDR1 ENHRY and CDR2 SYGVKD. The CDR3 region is CATVERVGLAVYNEQFF. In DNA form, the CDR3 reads TGTGCCACCGTGGAGCGGGTGGGACTAGCGGTCTACAATGAGCAGTTCTTC.

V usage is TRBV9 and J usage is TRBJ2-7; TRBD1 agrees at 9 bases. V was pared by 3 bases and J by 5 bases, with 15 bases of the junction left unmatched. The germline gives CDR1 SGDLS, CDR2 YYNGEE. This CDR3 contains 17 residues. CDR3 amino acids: CASSARDRVNPDHEQYF. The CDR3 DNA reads TGTGCCAGCAGCGCCAGGGACAGGGTTAATCCCGACCACGAGCAGTACTTC.

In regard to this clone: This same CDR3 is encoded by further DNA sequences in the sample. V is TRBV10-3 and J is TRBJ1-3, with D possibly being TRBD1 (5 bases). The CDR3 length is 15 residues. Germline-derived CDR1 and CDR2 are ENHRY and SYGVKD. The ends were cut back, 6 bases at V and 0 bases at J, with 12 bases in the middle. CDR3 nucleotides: TGTGCCATCAGCGACGGGGCAAGCTCTGGAAACACCATATATTTT. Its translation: CAISDGASSGNTIYF.

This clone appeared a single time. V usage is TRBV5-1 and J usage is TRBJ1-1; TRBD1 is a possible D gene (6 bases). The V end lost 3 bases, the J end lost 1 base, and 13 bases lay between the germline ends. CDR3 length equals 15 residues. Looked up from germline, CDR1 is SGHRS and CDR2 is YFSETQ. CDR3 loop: CASSSTGQPNTEAFF. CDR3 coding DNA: TGCGCCAGCAGCTCAACGGGACAACCGAACACTGAAGCTTTCTTT.

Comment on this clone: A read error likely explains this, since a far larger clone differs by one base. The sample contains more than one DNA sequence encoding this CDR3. In DNA form, the CDR3 reads TGTGCCAGCAGCTTAGCGGGGGAGACATACGAGCAGTACTTC. It translates to CASSLAGETYEQYF. The chain joins TRBV7-9 to TRBJ2-5; D may correspond to TRBD1 or TRBD2 (5 bases each). The DNA end favors TRBJ2-7, so the J call may be wrong. Germline lookup yields CDR1 SEHNR and CDR2 FQNEAQ (reference sequence). The CDR3 totals 14 residues.

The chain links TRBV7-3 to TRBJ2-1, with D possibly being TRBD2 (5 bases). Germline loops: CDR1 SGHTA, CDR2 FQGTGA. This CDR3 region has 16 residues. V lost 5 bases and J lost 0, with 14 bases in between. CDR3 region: CASSLRTRSSYNEQFF. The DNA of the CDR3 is TGTGCCAGCAGCCTCCGGACTCGAAGCTCCTACAATGAGCAGTTCTTC.

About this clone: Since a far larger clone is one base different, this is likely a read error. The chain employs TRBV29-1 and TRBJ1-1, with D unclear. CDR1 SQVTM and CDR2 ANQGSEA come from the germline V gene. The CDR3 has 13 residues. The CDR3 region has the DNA TGCAGAGTTGACGCAGCCGGGAACACTGAAGCTTTCTTT. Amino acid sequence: CRVDAAGNTEAFF.

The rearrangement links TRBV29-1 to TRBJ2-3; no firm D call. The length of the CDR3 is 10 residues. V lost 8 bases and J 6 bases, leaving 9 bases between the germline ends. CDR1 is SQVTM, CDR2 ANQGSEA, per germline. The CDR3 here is CSTRDDTQYF. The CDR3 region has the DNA TGCAGCACAAGGGATGATACGCAGTATTTT.

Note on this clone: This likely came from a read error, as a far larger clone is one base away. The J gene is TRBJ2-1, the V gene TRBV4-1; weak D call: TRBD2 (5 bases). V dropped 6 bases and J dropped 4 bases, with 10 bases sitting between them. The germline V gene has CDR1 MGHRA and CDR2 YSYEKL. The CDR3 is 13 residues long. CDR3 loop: CASREGLYNEQFF. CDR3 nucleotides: TGCGCCAGCAGAGAGGGCCTTTACAATGAGCAGTTCTTC.

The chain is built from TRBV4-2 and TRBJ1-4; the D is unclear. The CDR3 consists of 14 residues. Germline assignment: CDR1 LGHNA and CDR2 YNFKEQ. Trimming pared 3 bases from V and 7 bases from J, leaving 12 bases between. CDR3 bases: TGTGCCAGCAGCCAGGACGGCCCTCGTGAAAAACTGTTTTTT. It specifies CASSQDGPREKLFF.

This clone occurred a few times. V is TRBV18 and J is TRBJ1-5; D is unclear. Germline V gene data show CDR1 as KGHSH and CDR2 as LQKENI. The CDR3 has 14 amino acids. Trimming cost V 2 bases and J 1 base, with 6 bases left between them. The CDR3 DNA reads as TGTGCCAGCTCACCAGGGCGGAGCAATCAGCCCCAGCATTTT. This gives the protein CASSPGRSNQPQHF.

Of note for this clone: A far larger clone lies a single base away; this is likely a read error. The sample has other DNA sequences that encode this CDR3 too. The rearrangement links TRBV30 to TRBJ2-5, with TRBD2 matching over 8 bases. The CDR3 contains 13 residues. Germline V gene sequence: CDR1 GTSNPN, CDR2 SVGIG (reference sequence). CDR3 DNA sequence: TGTGCCTGGAGTGCGCCAGCGGGGGAGACTCAGTACTTC. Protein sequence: CAWSAPAGETQYF. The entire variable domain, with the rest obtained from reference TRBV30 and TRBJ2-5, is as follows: SQTIHQWPATLVQPVGSPLSLECTVEGTSNPNLYWYRQAAGRGLQLLFYSVGIGQISSEVPQNLSASRPQDRQFILSSKKLLLSDSGFYLCAWSAPAGETQYFGPGTRLLVL.

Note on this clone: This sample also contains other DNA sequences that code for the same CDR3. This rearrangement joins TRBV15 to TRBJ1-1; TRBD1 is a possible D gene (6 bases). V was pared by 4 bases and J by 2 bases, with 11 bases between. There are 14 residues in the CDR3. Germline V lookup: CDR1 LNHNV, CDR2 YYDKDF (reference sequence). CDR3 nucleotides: TGTGCCACCAGCAAAGGACAGATAAACACTGAAGCTTTCTTT. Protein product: CATSKGQINTEAFF.